This T cell receptor beta chain came from a study of regulatory T cells. This CDR3 is built from 14 residues. CD4+ cells were sorted into CD25-high CD127-low regulatory cells and CD25-low CD127-high conventional cells. Overall study findings and caveats: In CD3G-deficient patients, conventional CD4+ T cells were enriched for hydrophobic CDR3 residues at positions 6 and 7.

About this clone: Antigen: not known.

Amplification used 52 TRBV primers and 13 TRBJ primers. The repertoire was sequenced with immunoSEQ multiplex PCR; TCRdb's copy has only in-frame clones and lacks some. In the table there are around 30,000 clones, 93% of which are singletons. The chain links TRBV21-1 to TRBJ2-2; the D call TRBD1 from the table was never checked on the DNA. TRBV21-1 is deemed a pseudogene. The specimen was conventional CD4+ T cells sorted from blood. This clonotype was sampled from a child aged 2 to 15 with CD3G deficiency. The CDR3 reads CASSGGAGFGELFF. The CDR3 nucleotides read TGTGCCAGCAGCGGGGGCGCGGGTTTCGGGGAGCTGTTTTTT.